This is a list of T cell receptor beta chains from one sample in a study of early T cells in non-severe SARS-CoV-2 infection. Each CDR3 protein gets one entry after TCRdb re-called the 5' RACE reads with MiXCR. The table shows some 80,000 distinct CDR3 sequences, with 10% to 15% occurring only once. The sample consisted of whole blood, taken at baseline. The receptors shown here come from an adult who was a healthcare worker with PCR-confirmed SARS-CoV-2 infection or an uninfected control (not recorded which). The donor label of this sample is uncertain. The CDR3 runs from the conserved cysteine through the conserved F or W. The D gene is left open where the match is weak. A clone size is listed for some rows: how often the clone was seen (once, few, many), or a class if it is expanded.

CDR3 DNA: TGTGCCAGCAGCTTGGTTGCTGGGGCCAACGTCCTGACTTTC; CDR3 protein: CASSLVAGANVLTF; V gene: TRBV7-2; J gene: TRBJ2-6; clone size: -; D gene: -
CDR3 DNA: TGTGCCAGTAGTTCGATCAGGGTCCCCTACAATGAGCAGTTCTTC; CDR3 protein: CASSSIRVPYNEQFF; V gene: TRBV19; J gene: TRBJ2-1; clone size: -; D gene: -
CDR3 DNA: TGTGCCACATCGGTAGAGAGGGGAGGAGAGACCCAGTACTTC; CDR3 protein: CATSVERGGETQYF; V gene: TRBV11-2; J gene: TRBJ2-5; clone size: few; D gene: -
CDR3 DNA: TGTGCCAGCACCGTAGCGGGGAGCCACAATGAGCAGTTCTTC; CDR3 protein: CASTVAGSHNEQFF; V gene: TRBV12-3/TRBV12-4; J gene: TRBJ2-1; clone size: -; D gene: TRBD2
CDR3 DNA: TGTGCCAGCAGCTTGGCGCGTCAGACTAGCACAGATACGCAGTATTTT; CDR3 protein: CASSLARQTSTDTQYF; V gene: TRBV5-6; J gene: TRBJ2-3; clone size: -; D gene: -
CDR3 DNA: TGTGCCAGCAGCTTGACGACAGGGGGCGAGCAGTACTTC; CDR3 protein: CASSLTTGGEQYF; V gene: TRBV5-6; J gene: TRBJ2-7; clone size: once; D gene: TRBD1
CDR3 DNA: TGTGCCAGCAGCGTAAAGGCCGGGCCCGGGGAGCTGTTTTTT; CDR3 protein: CASSVKAGPGELFF; V gene: TRBV7-9; J gene: TRBJ2-2; clone size: -; D gene: -
CDR3 DNA: TGTGCCAGCAGTGAATGGACGGGAGTAGCTCAGAATGAGCAGTTCTTC; CDR3 protein: CASSEWTGVAQNEQFF; V gene: TRBV25-1; J gene: TRBJ2-1; clone size: many; D gene: -
CDR3 DNA: TGTGCCAGCTCAGCTGACAGACAGGGGGAGCAGTACTTC; CDR3 protein: CASSADRQGEQYF; V gene: TRBV18; J gene: TRBJ2-7; clone size: few; D gene: TRBD1
CDR3 DNA: TGTGCCAGCAGCCTGGGGGGCGGGAGCGCCTACAATGAGCAGTTCTTC; CDR3 protein: CASSLGGGSAYNEQFF; V gene: TRBV12-3/TRBV12-4; J gene: TRBJ2-1; clone size: many; D gene: -
CDR3 DNA: TGTGCCAGCACCTCGACAGGTACTGAAGCTTTCTTT; CDR3 protein: CASTSTGTEAFF; V gene: TRBV12-3/TRBV12-4; J gene: TRBJ1-1; clone size: -; D gene: -
CDR3 DNA: TGTGCCAGCAGCTTCCGCTCTGGGGCCAACGTCCTGACTTTC; CDR3 protein: CASSFRSGANVLTF; V gene: TRBV7-2; J gene: TRBJ2-6; clone size: few; D gene: -
CDR3 DNA: TGTGCCAGCTCACCTTCCGAAGGAAATGGCTACACCTTC; CDR3 protein: CASSPSEGNGYTF; V gene: TRBV18; J gene: TRBJ1-2; clone size: -; D gene: -
CDR3 DNA: TGCAGCGTGAATTGGGGCCGCGAGCAGTACTTC; CDR3 protein: CSVNWGREQYF; V gene: TRBV29-1; J gene: TRBJ2-7; clone size: -; D gene: -
CDR3 DNA: TGTGCCAGCACCGGAGTAAACACCGGGGAGCTGTTTTTT; CDR3 protein: CASTGVNTGELFF; V gene: TRBV27; J gene: TRBJ2-2; clone size: -; D gene: -
CDR3 DNA: TGTGCCAGCATACACAGGACCGGGGAGCTGTTTTTT; CDR3 protein: CASIHRTGELFF; V gene: TRBV9; J gene: TRBJ2-2; clone size: -; D gene: -
CDR3 DNA: TGTGCCAGCTCACCAATTGGGACCACCCTGGGCCCAGATACGCAGTATTTT; CDR3 protein: CASSPIGTTLGPDTQYF; V gene: TRBV18; J gene: TRBJ2-3; clone size: -; D gene: -
CDR3 DNA: TGTGCCAGTAGTTTATTAGGGACAGGCCATGGGACCCAGTACTTC; CDR3 protein: CASSLLGTGHGTQYF; V gene: TRBV19; J gene: TRBJ2-5; clone size: many; D gene: TRBD1
CDR3 DNA: TGTGCCAGCAGGACCACACAGGGGCCGCTCTATGGCTACACCTTC; CDR3 protein: CASRTTQGPLYGYTF; V gene: TRBV6-6; J gene: TRBJ1-2; clone size: -; D gene: TRBD1
CDR3 DNA: TGTGCCAGCTCAGACAATTCGAGGGGCAATCAGCCCCAGCATTTT; CDR3 protein: CASSDNSRGNQPQHF; V gene: TRBV18; J gene: TRBJ1-5; clone size: -; D gene: -
CDR3 DNA: TGTGCCAGCAGCCAATACGGGGCTCGGACTGAAGCTTTCTTT; CDR3 protein: CASSQYGARTEAFF; V gene: TRBV3-1; J gene: TRBJ1-1; clone size: -; D gene: -
CDR3 DNA: TGTGCCAGCAGCTTGGTTGGGACTCCAAACCGATATGGCTACACCTTC; CDR3 protein: CASSLVGTPNRYGYTF; V gene: TRBV5-4; J gene: TRBJ1-2; clone size: -; D gene: -
CDR3 DNA: TGTGCCAGCAGCCACCGGGGAGCGGGGGCGAACACCGGGGAGCTGTTTTTT; CDR3 protein: CASSHRGAGANTGELFF; V gene: TRBV11-2; J gene: TRBJ2-2; clone size: many; D gene: TRBD2
CDR3 DNA: TGCGCCAGCAGCTTGTTAGGCAGCAATCAGCCCCAGCATTTT; CDR3 protein: CASSLLGSNQPQHF; V gene: TRBV5-1; J gene: TRBJ1-5; clone size: few; D gene: -
CDR3 DNA: TGTGCCAGCAGCTACGGACTAGCGGGGATCCAGCAGTTCTTC; CDR3 protein: CASSYGLAGIQQFF; V gene: TRBV7-2; J gene: TRBJ2-1; clone size: few; D gene: TRBD2
CDR3 DNA: TGCGCCAGCAGCTCCCGGACATCAGGCGAGCAGTACTTC; CDR3 protein: CASSSRTSGEQYF; V gene: TRBV5-1; J gene: TRBJ2-7; clone size: many; D gene: -
CDR3 DNA: TGTGCCAGCAGCTTTAGGGATACGCAGTATTTT; CDR3 protein: CASSFRDTQYF; V gene: TRBV7-2; J gene: TRBJ2-3; clone size: many; D gene: -
CDR3 DNA: TGTGCCAGCAGCTTTGGTAACACAGATACGCAGTATTTT; CDR3 protein: CASSFGNTDTQYF; V gene: TRBV7-8; J gene: TRBJ2-3; clone size: few; D gene: -
CDR3 DNA: TGCAGCGCAGGACGAGGAGATACGCAGTATTTT; CDR3 protein: CSAGRGDTQYF; V gene: TRBV29-1; J gene: TRBJ2-3; clone size: -; D gene: -
CDR3 DNA: TGTGCCAGCAGCACCCGCGCCGGGAAAGAGACCCAGTACTTC; CDR3 protein: CASSTRAGKETQYF; V gene: TRBV7-3; J gene: TRBJ2-5; clone size: few; D gene: -
CDR3 DNA: TGCGCCAGCAGCTTGGCCGGGCTAGCAGAATACGAGCAGTACTTC; CDR3 protein: CASSLAGLAEYEQYF; V gene: TRBV5-1; J gene: TRBJ2-7; clone size: many; D gene: -
CDR3 DNA: TGTGCCTGGAGCGGTCTAGCGGGGTCAACAGATACGCAGTATTTT; CDR3 protein: CAWSGLAGSTDTQYF; V gene: TRBV30; J gene: TRBJ2-3; clone size: many; D gene: TRBD2
CDR3 DNA: TGCGGGACTAGCGGGGGGCCAGGGGAGACCCAGTACTTC; CDR3 protein: CGTSGGPGETQYF; V gene: TRBV20-1; J gene: TRBJ2-5; clone size: -; D gene: TRBD2
CDR3 DNA: TGTGCCAGCACCTTAGGCCTCCGAGAGACCCAGTACTTC; CDR3 protein: CASTLGLRETQYF; V gene: TRBV6-5; J gene: TRBJ2-5; clone size: many; D gene: -
CDR3 DNA: TGCAGTGCTCCCGGACGGTTTCAAGAGACCCAGTACTTC; CDR3 protein: CSAPGRFQETQYF; V gene: TRBV20-1; J gene: TRBJ2-5; clone size: -; D gene: -
CDR3 DNA: TGCAGTGCTAGTTTGCAGGCGAATCCCACAGATACGCAGTATTTT; CDR3 protein: CSASLQANPTDTQYF; V gene: TRBV20-1; J gene: TRBJ2-3; clone size: -; D gene: -
CDR3 DNA: TGTGCCATCAGTGAGTCGGGGGACAGAAGCTCCTACGAGCAGTACTTC; CDR3 protein: CAISESGDRSSYEQYF; V gene: TRBV10-3; J gene: TRBJ2-7; clone size: -; D gene: TRBD1
CDR3 DNA: TGTGCCAGCAGCTCAGTGACCAGGGGGCGCGCGGAGACCCAGTACTTC; CDR3 protein: CASSSVTRGRAETQYF; V gene: TRBV11-2; J gene: TRBJ2-5; clone size: few; D gene: TRBD1
CDR3 DNA: TGTGCCTGGAGTGTCTCCGAGTCGGGGGGCTACACCTTC; CDR3 protein: CAWSVSESGGYTF; V gene: TRBV30; J gene: TRBJ1-2; clone size: many; D gene: -
CDR3 DNA: TGTGCCAGCAGCTTACTAGCGGGAGTGGGGGAGACCCAGTACTTC; CDR3 protein: CASSLLAGVGETQYF; V gene: TRBV7-7; J gene: TRBJ2-5; clone size: few; D gene: TRBD2
CDR3 DNA: TGTGCCAGCAGCTTAGACAGCCGGGACCCCGCCAAGGGGAACACTGAAGCTTTCTTT; CDR3 protein: CASSLDSRDPAKGNTEAFF; V gene: TRBV7-2; J gene: TRBJ1-1; clone size: many; D gene: -
CDR3 DNA: TGTGCCAGCAGCTTTCGGGACAGCACAACTAATGAAAAACTGTTTTTT; CDR3 protein: CASSFRDSTTNEKLFF; V gene: TRBV7-9; J gene: TRBJ1-4; clone size: -; D gene: TRBD1
CDR3 DNA: TGTGCCAGCAGTTCGGACAGCTTCTATGGCTACACCTTC; CDR3 protein: CASSSDSFYGYTF; V gene: TRBV6-5; J gene: TRBJ1-2; clone size: many; D gene: -
CDR3 DNA: TGTGCCAGACCTACCCGAAATGAAAAACTGTTTTTT; CDR3 protein: CARPTRNEKLFF; V gene: TRBV6-5; J gene: TRBJ1-4; clone size: many; D gene: -
CDR3 DNA: TGCAGTGCTCGCGGACTAGCGGGAGATGACGTCTACGAGCAGTACTTC; CDR3 protein: CSARGLAGDDVYEQYF; V gene: TRBV20-1; J gene: TRBJ2-7; clone size: -; D gene: TRBD2
CDR3 DNA: TGCGCCAGCAGCCAAGATCTGATTAACTACGAGCAGTACTTC; CDR3 protein: CASSQDLINYEQYF; V gene: TRBV4-1; J gene: TRBJ2-7; clone size: few; D gene: -
CDR3 DNA: TGCAGTGTCCCGTCGGCCGGGGAGCTGTTTTTT; CDR3 protein: CSVPSAGELFF; V gene: TRBV20-1; J gene: TRBJ2-2; clone size: few; D gene: -
CDR3 DNA: TGCGCCAGCAGCAAGCTAGCGGGAGGAACCAGCTCCTACAATGAGCAGTTCTTC; CDR3 protein: CASSKLAGGTSSYNEQFF; V gene: TRBV5-1; J gene: TRBJ2-1; clone size: -; D gene: TRBD2
CDR3 DNA: TGTGCCAGCAACGACAGGCCACTGAACACTGAAGCTTTCTTT; CDR3 protein: CASNDRPLNTEAFF; V gene: TRBV12-3/TRBV12-4; J gene: TRBJ1-1; clone size: once; D gene: -
CDR3 DNA: TGTGCCAGCAGCACCCGGACTAGCGGGAGGGAGGGTGAGCAGTTCTTC; CDR3 protein: CASSTRTSGREGEQFF; V gene: TRBV9; J gene: TRBJ2-1; clone size: few; D gene: TRBD2
CDR3 DNA: TGTGCCAGCAGCTCATTTCGGGAGACCCAGTACTTC; CDR3 protein: CASSSFRETQYF; V gene: TRBV11-2; J gene: TRBJ2-5; clone size: -; D gene: -
CDR3 DNA: TGCAGTGCTAGTGCGGATACGCAGTATTTT; CDR3 protein: CSASADTQYF; V gene: TRBV20-1; J gene: TRBJ2-3; clone size: many; D gene: -
CDR3 DNA: TGTGCCAGCAGTTCGAGTACAATCCCGTTCTCACCCCTCCACTTT; CDR3 protein: CASSSSTIPFSPLHF; V gene: TRBV27; J gene: TRBJ1-6; clone size: -; D gene: -
CDR3 DNA: TGTGCCAGCAGTCAGCGGGGGGCGGCATCAGAGACCCAGTACTTC; CDR3 protein: CASSQRGAASETQYF; V gene: TRBV6-2/TRBV6-3; J gene: TRBJ2-5; clone size: -; D gene: TRBD2
CDR3 DNA: TGCAGAGCCCCGGCGGGGAGGTACACTGAAGCTTTCTTT; CDR3 protein: CRAPAGRYTEAFF; V gene: TRBV20-1; J gene: TRBJ1-1; clone size: -; D gene: -
CDR3 DNA: TGTGCCAGCAGCCAAGCTAGTACCACAGATACGCAGTATTTT; CDR3 protein: CASSQASTTDTQYF; V gene: TRBV7-3; J gene: TRBJ2-3; clone size: -; D gene: -
CDR3 DNA: TGCGCCAGCAGCTTCGGTGGAGGGAGCTCCTACGAGCAGTACTTC; CDR3 protein: CASSFGGGSSYEQYF; V gene: TRBV5-1; J gene: TRBJ2-7; clone size: many; D gene: -
CDR3 DNA: TGTGCCTGGATAAGTCCCGGGGGCGTCGGCTACACCTTC; CDR3 protein: CAWISPGGVGYTF; V gene: TRBV30; J gene: TRBJ1-2; clone size: many; D gene: -
CDR3 DNA: TGTGCCAGCAGCGCCGGGACAGGGACTAGGAGGGTTATCCTCACAGATACGCAGTATTTT; CDR3 protein: CASSAGTGTRRVILTDTQYF; V gene: TRBV11-2; J gene: TRBJ2-3; clone size: many; D gene: -
CDR3 DNA: TGTGCCAGCAGCCTTCACAACTACAATGAGCAGTTCTTC; CDR3 protein: CASSLHNYNEQFF; V gene: TRBV11-3; J gene: TRBJ2-1; clone size: -; D gene: -